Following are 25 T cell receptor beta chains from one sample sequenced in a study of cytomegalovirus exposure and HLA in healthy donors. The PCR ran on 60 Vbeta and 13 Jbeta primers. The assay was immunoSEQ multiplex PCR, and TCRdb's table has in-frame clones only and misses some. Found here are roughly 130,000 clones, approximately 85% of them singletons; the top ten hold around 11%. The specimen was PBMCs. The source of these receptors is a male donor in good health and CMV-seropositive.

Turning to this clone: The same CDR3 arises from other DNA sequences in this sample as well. The CDR3 region has the DNA TGCGCCAGCAGCTTTACTGCGAACACTGAAGCTTTCTTT. Protein product: CASSFTANTEAFF. This sequence joins TRBV5-1 and TRBJ1-1; no firm D call. The CDR3 totals 13 residues. V lost 2 bases, J lost 1 base, and 6 bases lay in between. In germline, CDR1 is SGHRS, CDR2 YFSETQ.

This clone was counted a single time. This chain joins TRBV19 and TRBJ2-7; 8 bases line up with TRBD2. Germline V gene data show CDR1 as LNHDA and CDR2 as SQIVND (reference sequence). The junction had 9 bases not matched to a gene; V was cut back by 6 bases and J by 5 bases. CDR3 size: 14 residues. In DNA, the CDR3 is TGTGCCAGTAGCGGGAGGGCCGGTAGGGACGAGCAGTACTTC. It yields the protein CASSGRAGRDEQYF.

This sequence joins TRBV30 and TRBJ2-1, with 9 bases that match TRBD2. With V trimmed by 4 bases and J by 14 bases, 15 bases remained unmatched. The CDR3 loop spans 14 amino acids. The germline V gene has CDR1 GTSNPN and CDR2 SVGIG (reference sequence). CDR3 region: CAWTPDRLAGEEFF. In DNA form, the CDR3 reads TGTGCCTGGACCCCAGACCGGTTAGCGGGAGAGGAGTTCTTC.

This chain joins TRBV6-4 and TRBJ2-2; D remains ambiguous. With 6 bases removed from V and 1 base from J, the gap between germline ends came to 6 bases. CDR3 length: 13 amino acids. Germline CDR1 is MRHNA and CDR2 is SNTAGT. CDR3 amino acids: CASRAGNTGELFF. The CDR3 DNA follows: TGTGCCAGCAGGGCAGGGAACACCGGGGAGCTGTTTTTT.

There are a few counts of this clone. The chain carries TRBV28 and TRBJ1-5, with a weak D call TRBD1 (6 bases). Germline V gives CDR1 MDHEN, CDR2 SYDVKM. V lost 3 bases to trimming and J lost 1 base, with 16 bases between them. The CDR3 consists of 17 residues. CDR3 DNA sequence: TGTGCCAGCAGTTTTCTTTTAGGGGGTCAAAGCAATCAGCCCCAGCATTTT. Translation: CASSFLLGGQSNQPQHF.

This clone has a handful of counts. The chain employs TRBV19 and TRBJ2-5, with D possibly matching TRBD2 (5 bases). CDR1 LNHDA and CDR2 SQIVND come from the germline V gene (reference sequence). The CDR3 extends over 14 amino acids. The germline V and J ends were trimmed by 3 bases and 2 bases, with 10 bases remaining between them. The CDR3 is CASSIGGQQETQYF. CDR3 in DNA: TGTGCCAGTAGTATTGGAGGTCAACAAGAGACCCAGTACTTC.

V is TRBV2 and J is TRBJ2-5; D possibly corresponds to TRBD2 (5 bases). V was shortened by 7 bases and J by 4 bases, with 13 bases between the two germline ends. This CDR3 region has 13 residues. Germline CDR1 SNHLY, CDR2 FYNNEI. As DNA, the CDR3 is TGTGCCAGCAAGGGAGTAGGGCGAGAGACCCAGTACTTC. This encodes CASKGVGRETQYF.

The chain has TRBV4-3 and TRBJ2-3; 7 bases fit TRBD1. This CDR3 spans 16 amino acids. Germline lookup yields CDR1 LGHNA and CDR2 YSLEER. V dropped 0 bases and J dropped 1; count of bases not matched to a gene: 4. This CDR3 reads CASSQDLTGGTDTQYF. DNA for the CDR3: TGCGCCAGCAGCCAAGATCTCACAGGGGGCACAGATACGCAGTATTTT.

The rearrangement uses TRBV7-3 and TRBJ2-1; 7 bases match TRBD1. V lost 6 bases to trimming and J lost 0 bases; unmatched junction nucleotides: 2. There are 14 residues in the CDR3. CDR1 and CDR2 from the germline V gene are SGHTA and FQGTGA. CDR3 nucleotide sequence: TGTGCCAGCAGACAGGGGCCCTCCTACAATGAGCAGTTCTTC. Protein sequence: CASRQGPSYNEQFF.

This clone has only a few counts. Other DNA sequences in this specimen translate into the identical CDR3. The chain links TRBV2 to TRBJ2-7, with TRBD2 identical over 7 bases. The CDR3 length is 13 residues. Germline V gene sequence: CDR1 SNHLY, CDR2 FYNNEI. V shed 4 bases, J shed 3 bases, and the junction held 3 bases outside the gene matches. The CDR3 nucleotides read TGTGCCAGCAGTGGGGCTAGCGGCTACGAGCAGTACTTC. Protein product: CASSGASGYEQYF.

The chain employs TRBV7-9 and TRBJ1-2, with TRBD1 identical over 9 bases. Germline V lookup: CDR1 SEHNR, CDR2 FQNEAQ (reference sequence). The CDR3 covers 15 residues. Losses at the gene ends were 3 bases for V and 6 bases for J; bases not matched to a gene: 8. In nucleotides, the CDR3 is TGTGCCAGCAGCTTTCGGCCGGGACAGGGCGATGGCTACACCTTC. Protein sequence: CASSFRPGQGDGYTF.

This chain's CDR3 is CASSLARTGELFF. The CDR3 coding sequence is TGTGCCAGCAGTTTGGCCCGTACCGGGGAGCTGTTTTTT. J is TRBJ2-2 and V is TRBV27; D gene unclear. The CDR3 spans 13 residues. Germline V lookup: CDR1 MNHEY, CDR2 SMNVEV (reference sequence). The V end was cut by 3 bases, the J end by 5 bases, with 7 bases between.

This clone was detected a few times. In DNA, the CDR3 is TGTGCCAGCAGCCGACGAGCCACAGGGGCTCAGCCCCAGCATTTT. Protein product: CASSRRATGAQPQHF. V is TRBV5-6 and J is TRBJ1-5; TRBD1 matches 7 bases. Germline V gene data show CDR1 as SGHDT and CDR2 as YYEEEE. The CDR3 has 15 amino acids. V gave up 4 bases and J gave up 6 bases; unmatched junction bases: 10.

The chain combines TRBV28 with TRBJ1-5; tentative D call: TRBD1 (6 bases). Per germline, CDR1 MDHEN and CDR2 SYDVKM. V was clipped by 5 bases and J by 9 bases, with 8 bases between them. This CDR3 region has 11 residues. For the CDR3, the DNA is TGTGCCAGCAGTGAACAGGGGCCCCAGCATTTT. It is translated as CASSEQGPQHF.

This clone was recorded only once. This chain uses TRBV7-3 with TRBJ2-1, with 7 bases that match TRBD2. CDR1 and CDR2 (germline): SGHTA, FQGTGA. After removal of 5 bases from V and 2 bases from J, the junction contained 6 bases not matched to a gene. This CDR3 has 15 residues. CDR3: CASSQIAGPYNEQFF. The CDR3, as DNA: TGTGCCAGCAGCCAAATAGCGGGCCCCTACAATGAGCAGTTCTTC.

Written as DNA, the CDR3 is TGTGCCAGCAGCGGGTACCCGGACAGGGTTGGCGGGGAGCTGTTTTTT. Residues: CASSGYPDRVGGELFF. The chain links TRBV9 to TRBJ2-2; 8 bases map to TRBD1. The CDR3 has 16 amino acids. The germline V gene encodes CDR1 SGDLS and CDR2 YYNGEE. With 3 bases clipped from V and 7 bases from J, the junction kept 11 bases outside the gene matches.

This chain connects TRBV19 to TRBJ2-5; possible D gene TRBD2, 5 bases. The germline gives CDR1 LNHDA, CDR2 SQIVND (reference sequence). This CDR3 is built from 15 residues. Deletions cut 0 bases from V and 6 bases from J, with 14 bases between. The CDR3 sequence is CASSIDPGMGKTQYF. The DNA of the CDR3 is TGTGCCAGTAGTATAGATCCGGGGATGGGGAAGACCCAGTACTTC.

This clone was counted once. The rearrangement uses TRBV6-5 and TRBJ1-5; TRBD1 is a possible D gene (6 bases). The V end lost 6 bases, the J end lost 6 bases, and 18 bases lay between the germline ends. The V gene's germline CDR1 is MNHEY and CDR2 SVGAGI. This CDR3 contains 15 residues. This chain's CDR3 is CASRNGTRPGQPQHF. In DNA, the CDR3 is TGTGCCAGCAGGAACGGGACAAGACCAGGTCAGCCCCAGCATTTT.

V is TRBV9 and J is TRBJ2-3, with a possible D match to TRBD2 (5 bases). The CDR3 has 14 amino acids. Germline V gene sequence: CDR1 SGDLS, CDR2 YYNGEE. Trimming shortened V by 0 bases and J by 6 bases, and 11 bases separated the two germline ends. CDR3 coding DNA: TGTGCCAGCAGCGTAGCTAATAGCGTGGATACGCAGTATTTT. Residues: CASSVANSVDTQYF.

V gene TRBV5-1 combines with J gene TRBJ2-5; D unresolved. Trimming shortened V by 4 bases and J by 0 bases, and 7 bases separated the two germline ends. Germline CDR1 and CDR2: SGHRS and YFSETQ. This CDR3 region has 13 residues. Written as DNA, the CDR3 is TGCGCCAGCAGCCCGAGTTACCAAGAGACCCAGTACTTC. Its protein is CASSPSYQETQYF.

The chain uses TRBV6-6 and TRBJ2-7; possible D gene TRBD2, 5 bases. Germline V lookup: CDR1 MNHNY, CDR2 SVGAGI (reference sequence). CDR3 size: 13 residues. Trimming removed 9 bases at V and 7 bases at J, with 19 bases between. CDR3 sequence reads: CASKGPETGEQYF. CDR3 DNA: TGTGCCAGTAAGGGTCCCGAAACGGGGGAGCAGTACTTC.

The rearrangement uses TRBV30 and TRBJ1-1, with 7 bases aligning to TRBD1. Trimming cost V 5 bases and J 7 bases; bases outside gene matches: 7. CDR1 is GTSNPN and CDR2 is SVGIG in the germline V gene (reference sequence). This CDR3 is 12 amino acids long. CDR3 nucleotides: TGTGCCTGGGCCACCCAGGGGGGTGAAGCTTTCTTT. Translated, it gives CAWATQGGEAFF.

The CDR3 loop reads CASSFRDPTEQFF. DNA for the CDR3: TGTGCCAGCAGTTTCCGGGATCCTACGGAGCAGTTCTTC. The V and J genes are TRBV5-4 and TRBJ2-1; D perhaps matches TRBD2 (5 bases). Trimming took off 5 bases at V and 10 bases at J, with 16 bases between the two ends. Germline CDR1 is SGHNT and CDR2 is YYREEE (reference sequence). The CDR3 consists of 13 residues.

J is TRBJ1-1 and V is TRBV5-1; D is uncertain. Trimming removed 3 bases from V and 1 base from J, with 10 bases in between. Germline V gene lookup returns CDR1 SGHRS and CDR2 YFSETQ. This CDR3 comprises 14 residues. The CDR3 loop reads CASSWEDPNTEAFF. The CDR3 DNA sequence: TGCGCCAGCAGCTGGGAGGATCCGAACACTGAAGCTTTCTTT.

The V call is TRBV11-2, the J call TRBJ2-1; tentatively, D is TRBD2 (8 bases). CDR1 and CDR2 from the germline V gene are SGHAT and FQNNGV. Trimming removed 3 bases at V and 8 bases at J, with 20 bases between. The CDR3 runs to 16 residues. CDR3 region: CASSFQGGTRSDEQFF. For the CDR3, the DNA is TGTGCCAGCAGCTTCCAGGGGGGGACTAGGTCGGATGAGCAGTTCTTC.